The 13 T cell receptor beta chains reported below all come from one sample, sequenced in a study of cytomegalovirus exposure and HLA in healthy donors. This PCR relied on a set of 60 Vbeta primers and 13 Jbeta primers. Data came from immunoSEQ multiplex PCR; TCRdb stores just in-frame clones and leaves some out. Found here are 130,000 or so clones, about 81% of them singletons; the top ten hold around 1.9%. The sequencing sample was made of PBMCs. These receptors were taken from a man in his forties or fifties in good health and CMV-seronegative.

This chain joins TRBV6-1 and TRBJ2-7; D is undetermined. Germline V gene lookup returns CDR1 MNHNS and CDR2 SASEGT. There are 13 residues in the CDR3. Trimming cost V 3 bases and J 3 bases, with 9 bases left between them. The CDR3 DNA reads TGTGCCAGCAGTGATTGGCGGAGCTACGAGCAGTACTTC. It codes for CASSDWRSYEQYF.

The chain has TRBV28 and TRBJ1-1; TRBD1 agrees at 9 bases. CDR3 length: 14 residues. Germline V CDR1 and CDR2: MDHEN, SYDVKM. V was pared by 7 bases and J by 6 bases, with 9 bases of the junction left unmatched. The DNA for the CDR3 is TGTGCCAGCACCCGACAGGGGGGTTACGCTGAAGCTTTCTTT. Residues: CASTRQGGYAEAFF.

This chain uses TRBV29-1 with TRBJ2-1; TRBD1 aligns across 10 bases. J lost 10 bases, V lost 6 bases, and 6 bases had no gene match. Germline assignment: CDR1 SQVTM and CDR2 ANQGSEA. The CDR3 has 12 residues. CDR3 nucleotide sequence: TGCAGCGTACGACAGGGGGCATGGGAGCAGTTCTTC. Amino acids: CSVRQGAWEQFF.

In its sample, this clone was seen once. The V call is TRBV18, the J call TRBJ2-2, with D perhaps matching TRBD2 (5 bases). Trimming left V 6 bases short and J 3 bases short, with 20 bases between. Germline CDR1 and CDR2: KGHSH and LQKENI. The CDR3 is made up of 17 amino acids. The CDR3 protein is CASSRDALGIYTGELFF. CDR3 sequence (DNA): TGTGCCAGCTCCCGCGACGCCCTCGGGATTTACACCGGGGAGCTGTTTTTT. The full variable domain, completed using reference TRBV18 and TRBJ2-2, is NAGVMQNPRHLVRRRGQEARLRCSPMKGHSHVYWYRQLPEEGLKFMVYLQKENIIDESGMPKERFSAEFPKEGPSILRIQQVVRGDSAAYFCASSRDALGIYTGELFFGEGSRLTVL.

This rearrangement joins TRBV7-3 to TRBJ2-3, with TRBD2 matching over 16 bases. This CDR3 spans 16 amino acids. In germline, CDR1 is SGHTA, CDR2 FQGTGA. V lost 4 bases, J lost 5 bases, and 3 bases stayed unmatched. As DNA, the CDR3 is TGTGCCAGCAGCTCGGGACTAGCGGGAGGGGTAGATACGCAGTATTTT. Translating it yields CASSSGLAGGVDTQYF.

V usage is TRBV5-1 and J usage is TRBJ2-5; no reliable D call. Trimming stripped 0 bases from V and 0 bases from J, with 9 bases between. There are 15 residues in the CDR3. Looked up from germline, CDR1 is SGHRS and CDR2 is YFSETQ. The CDR3 is CASSLAGYYQETQYF. The CDR3 DNA reads as TGCGCCAGCAGCTTGGCCGGTTATTACCAAGAGACCCAGTACTTC.

The genes are TRBV7-2 and TRBJ1-2; 7 nucleotides align to TRBD1. V was pared by 4 bases and J by 3 bases, with 14 bases of the junction left unmatched. Looked up from germline, CDR1 is SGHTA and CDR2 is FQGNSA. The CDR3 loop spans 17 amino acids. The CDR3 DNA sequence: TGTGCCAGCAGCTCAGGAACACCGGGACAGAGATACTATGGCTACACCTTC. Its translation is CASSSGTPGQRYYGYTF. Complete variable domain (other parts from reference TRBV7-2 and TRBJ1-2): GAGVSQSPSNKVTEKGKDVELRCDPISGHTALYWYRQSLGQGLEFLIYFQGNSAPDKSGLPSDRFSAERTGGSVSTLTIQRTQQEDSAVYLCASSSGTPGQRYYGYTFGSGTRLTVV.

The chain has TRBV7-2 and TRBJ1-5; a weak D match, TRBD1 (5 bases). CDR1 is SGHTA, CDR2 FQGNSA, per germline. Trimming shortened V by 1 base and J by 7 bases, and 14 bases separated the two germline ends. The CDR3 is 15 residues long. In DNA form, the CDR3 reads TGTGCCAGCAGCTTAGAGTCAGGGCTAGGGCAGCCCCAGCATTTT. This codes for CASSLESGLGQPQHF.

This clone was recorded only once. The V call is TRBV19, the J call TRBJ1-2, with TRBD1 matching over 9 bases. Losses at the gene ends were 5 bases for V and 3 bases for J; bases not matched to a gene: 4. CDR3 length: 14 residues. Per germline, CDR1 LNHDA and CDR2 SQIVND (reference sequence). CDR3 residues: CASSARTGDYGYTF. In nucleotides, the CDR3 is TGTGCCAGTAGTGCCCGGACAGGGGACTATGGCTACACCTTC.

The genes are TRBV30 and TRBJ1-3; D is unresolved. The CDR3 spans 15 residues. V lost 4 bases and J 2 bases, leaving 15 bases between the germline ends. Germline values: CDR1 GTSNPN, CDR2 SVGIG (reference sequence). The CDR3 nucleotides read TGTGCCTGGACGAGGCTGCGGAGAACTGGAAACACCATATATTTT. It specifies CAWTRLRRTGNTIYF.

The chain recombines TRBV28 with TRBJ2-7; TRBD2 matches 8 bases. The CDR3 length is 15 residues. Germline lookup yields CDR1 MDHEN and CDR2 SYDVKM. J was trimmed by 4 bases and V by 5 bases; bases with no gene match: 10. CDR3: CASSPGGGLMYEQYF. The CDR3 DNA sequence: TGTGCCAGCAGTCCCGGGGGGGGTTTGATGTACGAGCAGTACTTC. Complete variable domain (other parts from reference TRBV28 and TRBJ2-7): DVKVTQSSRYLVKRTGEKVFLECVQDMDHENMFWYRQDPGLGLRLIYFSYDVKMKEKGDIPEGYSVSREKKERFSLILESASTNQTSMYLCASSPGGGLMYEQYFGPGTRLTVT.

The sample holds a few counts of this clone. The chain employs TRBV6-6 and TRBJ1-1; possible D gene TRBD1, 6 bases. Trimming stripped 4 bases from V and 6 bases from J, with 18 bases between. Germline CDR1 and CDR2: MNHNY and SVGAGI (reference sequence). The CDR3 runs 15 residues. CDR3 sequence (DNA): TGTGCCAGCAGTTCCACACAGGGCTTCCTCGCTGAAGCTTTCTTT. Translation: CASSSTQGFLAEAFF.

The DNA of the CDR3 is TGTGCCTGGATGTTTGGGGCGGGACGGGGAAAAGAGACCCAGTACTTC. Translation gives CAWMFGAGRGKETQYF. This rearrangement joins TRBV30 to TRBJ2-5; weak D call: TRBD2 (6 bases). The CDR3 has 16 residues. The V gene lost 4 bases and the J gene lost 3 bases, with 21 bases spanning the gap. CDR1 and CDR2 from the germline V gene are GTSNPN and SVGIG (reference sequence).